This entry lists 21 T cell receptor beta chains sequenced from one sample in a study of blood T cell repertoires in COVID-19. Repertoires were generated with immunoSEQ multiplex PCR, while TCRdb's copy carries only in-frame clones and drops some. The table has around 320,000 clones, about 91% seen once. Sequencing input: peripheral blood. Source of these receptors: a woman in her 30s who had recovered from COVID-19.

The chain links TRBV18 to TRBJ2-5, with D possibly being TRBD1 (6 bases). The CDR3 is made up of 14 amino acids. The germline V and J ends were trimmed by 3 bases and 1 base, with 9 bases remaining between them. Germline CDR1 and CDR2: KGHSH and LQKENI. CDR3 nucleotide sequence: TGTGCCAGCTCACCCCAACAGGGCCAAGAGACCCAGTACTTC. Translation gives CASSPQQGQETQYF.

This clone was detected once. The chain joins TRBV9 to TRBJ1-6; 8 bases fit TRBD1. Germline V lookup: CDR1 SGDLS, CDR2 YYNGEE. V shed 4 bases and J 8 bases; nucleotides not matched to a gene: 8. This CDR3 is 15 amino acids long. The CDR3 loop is CASSSQAGGHSPLHF. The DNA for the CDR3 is TGTGCCAGCAGCTCCCAGGCAGGGGGCCATTCACCCCTCCACTTT.

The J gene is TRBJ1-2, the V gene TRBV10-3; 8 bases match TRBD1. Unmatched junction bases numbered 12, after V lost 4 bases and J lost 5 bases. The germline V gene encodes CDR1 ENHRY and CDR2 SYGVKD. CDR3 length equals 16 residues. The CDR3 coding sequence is TGTGCCATCAGTGGGACAGGGAAGGGCGGCGAGTATGGCTACACCTTC. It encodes CAISGTGKGGEYGYTF.

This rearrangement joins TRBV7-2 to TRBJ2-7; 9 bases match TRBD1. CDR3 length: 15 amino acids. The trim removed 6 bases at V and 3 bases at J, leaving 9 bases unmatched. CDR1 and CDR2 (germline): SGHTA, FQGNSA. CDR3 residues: CASRADRGEIYEQYF. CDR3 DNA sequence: TGTGCCAGCAGAGCTGACAGGGGGGAGATCTACGAGCAGTACTTC.

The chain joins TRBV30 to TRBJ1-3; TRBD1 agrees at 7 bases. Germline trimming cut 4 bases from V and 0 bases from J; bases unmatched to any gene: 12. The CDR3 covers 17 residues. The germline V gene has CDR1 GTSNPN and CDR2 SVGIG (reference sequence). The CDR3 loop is CAWIPLGTAHSGNTIYF. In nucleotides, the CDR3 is TGTGCCTGGATACCGCTAGGGACAGCTCACTCTGGAAACACCATATATTTT.

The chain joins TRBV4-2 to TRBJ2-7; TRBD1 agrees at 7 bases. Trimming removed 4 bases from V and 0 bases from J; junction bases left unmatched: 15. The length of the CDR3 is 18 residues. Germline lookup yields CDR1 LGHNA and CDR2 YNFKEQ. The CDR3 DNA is TGTGCCAGCAGCCCCCTTGGACAGGCCGGGGTAAGCTCCTACGAGCAGTACTTC. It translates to CASSPLGQAGVSSYEQYF.

DNA for the CDR3: TGTGCCAGCTACCGTCCGGGAAATCAGCCCCAGCATTTT. Its translation: CASYRPGNQPQHF. V is TRBV6-6 and J is TRBJ1-5; D gene unclear. The CDR3 is 13 residues long. V was clipped by 8 bases and J by 4 bases, with 12 bases between them. CDR1 MNHNY and CDR2 SVGAGI come from the germline V gene (reference sequence).

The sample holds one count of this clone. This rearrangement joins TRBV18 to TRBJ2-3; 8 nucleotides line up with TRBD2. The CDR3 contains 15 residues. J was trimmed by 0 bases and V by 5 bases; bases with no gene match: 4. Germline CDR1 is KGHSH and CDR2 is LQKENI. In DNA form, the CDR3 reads TGTGCCAGCTCATTTAGCGGGGCTAGCACAGATACGCAGTATTTT. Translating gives CASSFSGASTDTQYF.

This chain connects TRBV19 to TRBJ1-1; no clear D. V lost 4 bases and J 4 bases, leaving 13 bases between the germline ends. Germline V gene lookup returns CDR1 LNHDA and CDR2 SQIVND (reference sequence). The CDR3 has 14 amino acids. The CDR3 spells CASSRSGLGTEAFF. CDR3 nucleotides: TGTGCCAGTAGTAGGTCGGGGTTGGGCACTGAAGCTTTCTTT.

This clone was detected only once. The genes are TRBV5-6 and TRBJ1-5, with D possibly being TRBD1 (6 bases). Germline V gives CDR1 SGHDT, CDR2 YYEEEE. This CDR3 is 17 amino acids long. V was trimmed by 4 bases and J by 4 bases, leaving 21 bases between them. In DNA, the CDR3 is TGTGCCAGCAGCGCGAAACAGGGATGGGTTGTAAATCAGCCCCAGCATTTT. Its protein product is CASSAKQGWVVNQPQHF. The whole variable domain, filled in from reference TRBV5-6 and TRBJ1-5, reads DAGVTQSPTHLIKTRGQQVTLRCSPKSGHDTVSWYQQALGQGPQFIFQYYEEEERQRGNFPDRFSGHQFPNYSSELNVNALLLGDSALYLCASSAKQGWVVNQPQHFGDGTRLSIL.

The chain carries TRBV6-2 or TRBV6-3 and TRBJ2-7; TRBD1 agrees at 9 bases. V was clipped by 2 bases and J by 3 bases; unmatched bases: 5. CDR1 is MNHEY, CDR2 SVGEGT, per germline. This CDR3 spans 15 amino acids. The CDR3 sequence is CASSYAGTGNYEQYF. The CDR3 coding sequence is TGTGCCAGCAGTTACGCCGGGACAGGGAACTACGAGCAGTACTTC.

CDR3 bases: TGTGCCAGCAGCCTCAGTCCTCTCTACGAGCAGTACTTC. Its protein is CASSLSPLYEQYF. The rearrangement uses TRBV28 and TRBJ2-7; D gene unclear. The ends were cut back, 6 bases at V and 3 bases at J, with 12 bases in the middle. This CDR3 is built from 13 residues. Germline V gene lookup returns CDR1 MDHEN and CDR2 SYDVKM.

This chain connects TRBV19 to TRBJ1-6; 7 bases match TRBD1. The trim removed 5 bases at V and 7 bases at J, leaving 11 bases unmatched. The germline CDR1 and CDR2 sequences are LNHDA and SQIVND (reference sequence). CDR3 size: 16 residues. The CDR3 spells CASSSRGGQGNSPLHF. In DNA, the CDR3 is TGTGCCAGTAGTTCTCGAGGGGGCCAGGGAAATTCACCCCTCCACTTT.

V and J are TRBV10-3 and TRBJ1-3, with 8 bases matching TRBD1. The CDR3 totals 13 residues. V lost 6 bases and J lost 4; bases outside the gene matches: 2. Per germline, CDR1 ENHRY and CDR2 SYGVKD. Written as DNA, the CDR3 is TGTGCCATCAGGGACAGGGCCGGAAACACCATATATTTT. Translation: CAIRDRAGNTIYF.

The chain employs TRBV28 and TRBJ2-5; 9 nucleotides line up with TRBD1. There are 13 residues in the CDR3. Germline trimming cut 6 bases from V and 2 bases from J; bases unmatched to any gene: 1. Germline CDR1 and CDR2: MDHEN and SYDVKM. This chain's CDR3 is CASSDRGQETQYF. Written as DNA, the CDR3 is TGTGCCAGCAGCGACAGGGGGCAAGAGACCCAGTACTTC. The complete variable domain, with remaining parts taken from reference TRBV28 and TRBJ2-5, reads DVKVTQSSRYLVKRTGEKVFLECVQDMDHENMFWYRQDPGLGLRLIYFSYDVKMKEKGDIPEGYSVSREKKERFSLILESASTNQTSMYLCASSDRGQETQYFGPGTRLLVL.

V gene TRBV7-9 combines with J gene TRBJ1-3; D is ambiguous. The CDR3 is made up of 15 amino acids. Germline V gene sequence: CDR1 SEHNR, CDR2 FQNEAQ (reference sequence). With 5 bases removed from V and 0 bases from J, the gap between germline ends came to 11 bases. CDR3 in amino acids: CASSPAEASGNTIYF. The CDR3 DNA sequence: TGTGCCAGCAGCCCCGCGGAGGCCTCTGGAAACACCATATATTTT.

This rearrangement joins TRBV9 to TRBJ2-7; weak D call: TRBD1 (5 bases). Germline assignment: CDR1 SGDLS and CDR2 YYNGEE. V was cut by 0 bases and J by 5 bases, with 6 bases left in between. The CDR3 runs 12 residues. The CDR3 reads CASSVAGNEQYF. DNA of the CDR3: TGTGCCAGCAGCGTAGCAGGGAACGAGCAGTACTTC.

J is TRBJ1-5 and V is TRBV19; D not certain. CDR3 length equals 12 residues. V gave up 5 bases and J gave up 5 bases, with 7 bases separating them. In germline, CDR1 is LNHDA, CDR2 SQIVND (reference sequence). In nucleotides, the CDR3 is TGTGCCAGTAGTTTTCGCGATCAGCCCCAGCATTTT. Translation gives CASSFRDQPQHF.

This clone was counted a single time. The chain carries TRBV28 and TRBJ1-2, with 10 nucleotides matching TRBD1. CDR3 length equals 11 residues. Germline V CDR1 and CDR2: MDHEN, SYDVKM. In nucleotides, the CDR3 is TGTGCGGGACAGGGGAACTATGGCTACACCTTC. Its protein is CAGQGNYGYTF.

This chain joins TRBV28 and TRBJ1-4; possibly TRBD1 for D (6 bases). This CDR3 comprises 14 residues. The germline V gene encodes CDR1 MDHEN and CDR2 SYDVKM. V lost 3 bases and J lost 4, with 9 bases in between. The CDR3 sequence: CASSFPGVNEKLFF. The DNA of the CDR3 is TGTGCCAGCAGTTTTCCAGGGGTTAATGAAAAACTGTTTTTT.

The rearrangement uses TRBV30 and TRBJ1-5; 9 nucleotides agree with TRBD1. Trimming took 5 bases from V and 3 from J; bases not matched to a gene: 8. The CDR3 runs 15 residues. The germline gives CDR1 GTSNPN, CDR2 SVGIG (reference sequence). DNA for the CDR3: TGTGCCTGGGGAATCGGGACAGGGATCAATCAGCCCCAGCATTTT. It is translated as CAWGIGTGINQPQHF.